Listed here are 14 T cell receptor beta chains from one sample, sequenced in a study of blood T cell repertoires in COVID-19. Profiling relied on immunoSEQ multiplex PCR, and the TCRdb table lists in-frame clones only, not all of them. The sample has 200,000 to 250,000 clones, 70% to 90% seen once; the top ten hold about 10%. The specimen sequenced was PBMCs or T cells enriched from blood (not recorded which). These receptors all stem from a man younger than 40 who had recovered from COVID-19.

The chain carries TRBV6-6 and TRBJ1-5; the match to TRBD1 covers 7 bases. This CDR3 has 17 residues. Germline CDR1 reads MNHNY; CDR2 reads SVGAGI (reference sequence). V shed 5 bases and J 0 bases; nucleotides not matched to a gene: 10. CDR3 coding DNA: TGTGCCAGCAGTCCTTCCCGACAGGGTGTTAGCAATCAGCCCCAGCATTTT. Residues: CASSPSRQGVSNQPQHF.

The chain couples TRBV5-1 to TRBJ2-5; D is perhaps TRBD1 (6 bases). Germline lookup yields CDR1 SGHRS and CDR2 YFSETQ. The CDR3 totals 13 residues. V lost 4 bases, J lost 7 bases, and 14 bases lay in between. The CDR3 DNA sequence: TGCGCCAGCAGCCTTCAGGGGTCCAGGACCCAGTACTTC. It encodes CASSLQGSRTQYF.

This clone has just one count. The chain combines TRBV7-3 with TRBJ2-6; no clear D gene. The germline V and J ends were trimmed by 8 bases and 4 bases, with 9 bases remaining between them. The length of the CDR3 is 13 residues. Germline V lookup: CDR1 SGHTA, CDR2 FQGTGA. CDR3 loop: CASREQGANVLTF. CDR3 nucleotides: TGTGCCAGCCGAGAACAGGGGGCCAACGTCCTGACTTTC.

In this sample, this clone turned up once. The V call is TRBV7-2, the J call TRBJ1-2, with 7 nucleotides matching TRBD1. Trimming at V came to 5 bases and at J to 7 bases, leaving 4 bases not matched to a gene. In germline, CDR1 is SGHTA, CDR2 FQGNSA. CDR3 length: 12 amino acids. The CDR3 DNA reads as TGTGCCAGCAGCCAGGACAGGATTGGCTACACCTTC. Its protein product is CASSQDRIGYTF.

The CDR3 coding sequence is TGCGCCAGCAGCTTGTCAGGGGACTATGGCTACACCTTC. Encoded protein: CASSLSGDYGYTF. This sequence joins TRBV5-1 and TRBJ1-2; tentatively, D is TRBD1 (6 bases). Germline lookup yields CDR1 SGHRS and CDR2 YFSETQ. The CDR3 is made up of 13 amino acids. V was clipped by 1 base and J by 3 bases, with 7 bases between them.

The rearrangement links TRBV7-8 to TRBJ1-1; D gene uncertain. CDR1 and CDR2 from the germline V gene are SGHVS and FQNEAQ. The length of the CDR3 is 15 residues. Trimming stripped 5 bases from V and 5 bases from J, with 18 bases between. This CDR3 reads CASSMRRPGGTEAFF. The CDR3 region has the DNA TGTGCCAGCAGCATGAGGAGGCCCGGTGGGACTGAAGCTTTCTTT. The full variable domain, completed using reference TRBV7-8 and TRBJ1-1, is GAGVSQSPRYKVAKRGQDVALRCDPISGHVSLFWYQQALGQGPEFLTYFQNEAQLDKSGLPSDRFFAERPEGSVSTLKIQRTQQEDSAVYLCASSMRRPGGTEAFFGQGTRLTVV.

The chain employs TRBV5-1 and TRBJ2-5; D not resolved. The CDR3 totals 15 residues. Trimming pared 0 bases from V and 5 bases from J, leaving 14 bases between. The germline V gene encodes CDR1 SGHRS and CDR2 YFSETQ. The CDR3 spells CASSLAEAPGETQYF. CDR3 nucleotides: TGCGCCAGCAGCTTGGCCGAGGCTCCCGGGGAGACCCAGTACTTC.

This chain joins TRBV29-1 and TRBJ2-5; 12 bases fit TRBD2. CDR1 and CDR2 (germline): SQVTM, ANQGSEA. The length of the CDR3 is 13 residues. Here the CDR3 reads CGELAGGQETQYF. The CDR3, as DNA: TGCGGCGAACTAGCGGGGGGCCAAGAGACCCAGTACTTC.

The chain joins TRBV20-1 to TRBJ1-2; D might be TRBD1 (6 bases). The germline V and J ends were trimmed by 3 bases and 10 bases, with 15 bases remaining between them. The CDR3 is 12 residues long. CDR1 is DFQATT and CDR2 is SNEGSKA in the germline V gene (reference sequence). The CDR3 sequence is CSASGGGQYYTF. The CDR3 nucleotides read TGCAGTGCTAGTGGTGGTGGACAGTACTACACCTTC.

V is TRBV19 and J is TRBJ1-6, with TRBD1 identical over 8 bases. The CDR3 length is 15 residues. Losses at the gene ends were 2 bases for V and 7 bases for J; bases not matched to a gene: 4. Germline V gene lookup returns CDR1 LNHDA and CDR2 SQIVND (reference sequence). Here the CDR3 DNA reads TGTGCCAGTAGTATACAACAGGGGGAGAATTCACCCCTCCACTTT. Its translation is CASSIQQGENSPLHF.

CDR3 bases: TGTGCCAGTCTTCTCACAGGGGGTATGAACACTGAAGCTTTCTTT. Translating gives CASLLTGGMNTEAFF. The chain combines TRBV27 with TRBJ1-1; 8 positions match TRBD1. V shed 9 bases, J shed 0 bases, and the junction held 9 bases outside the gene matches. The CDR3 consists of 15 residues. Germline lookup yields CDR1 MNHEY and CDR2 SMNVEV (reference sequence).

The chain links TRBV18 to TRBJ2-7, with D possibly TRBD2 on 7 matching bases. Trimming stripped 1 base from V and 4 bases from J, with 14 bases between. From germline, CDR1 is KGHSH and CDR2 LQKENI. The CDR3 extends over 15 amino acids. CDR3: CASSPQGGGLYEQYF. The CDR3 nucleotides are TGTGCCAGCTCACCACAGGGCGGGGGCCTATACGAGCAGTACTTC.

The V call is TRBV18, the J call TRBJ2-3; 8 bases line up with TRBD2. The CDR3 consists of 16 residues. Germline CDR1 and CDR2: KGHSH and LQKENI. Trimming took 3 bases from V and 0 from J; bases not matched to a gene: 5. Here the CDR3 DNA reads TGTGCCAGCTCACCCCTTGTAGCGGGAAGCACAGATACGCAGTATTTT. It translates to CASSPLVAGSTDTQYF.

J is TRBJ2-3 and V is TRBV5-1; 7 bases align to TRBD2. V shed 6 bases, J shed 1 base, and the junction held 5 bases outside the gene matches. The CDR3 spans 14 residues. Germline assignment: CDR1 SGHRS and CDR2 YFSETQ. The CDR3 sequence: CASKDLAGTDTQYF. The CDR3 coding sequence is TGCGCCAGCAAGGACCTAGCGGGCACAGATACGCAGTATTTT.